The rows below give T cell receptor beta chains drawn from one sample of a study of Graves' ophthalmopathy and Graves' hyperthyroidism. TCRdb reprocessed the multiplex PCR reads via MiXCR and lists one record per CDR3 protein. Of under 200,000 distinct CDR3 sequences listed, less than 45% are singletons. The sequenced material came from peripheral blood. These TCRs come from a woman aged 40 to 50 with Graves' ophthalmopathy. Both conserved end residues are part of each CDR3. The order of the fields is V gene, clone size, J gene, CDR3 length, D gene, CDR3 DNA, CDR3 protein. D genes are given only for firm matches. Clone sizes are given selectively: once, few, many, or a class where the clone is expanded.

v_gene: TRBV6-2/TRBV6-3
abundance: -
j_gene: TRBJ1-2
len: 13
d_gene: TRBD1
CDR3nt: TGTGCCAGCAGGACGACAGGGGAGTATGGCTACACCTTC
CDR3aa: CASRTTGEYGYTF

v_gene: TRBV11-2
abundance: many
j_gene: TRBJ2-4
len: 15
d_gene: -
CDR3nt: TGTGCCAGCAGCTTATGGCCGAACGCCAAAAACATTCAGTACTTC
CDR3aa: CASSLWPNAKNIQYF

v_gene: TRBV6-1
abundance: -
j_gene: TRBJ1-1
len: 15
d_gene: -
CDR3nt: TGTGCCAGCAGTCAAGGACAGCCCCGCAACACTGAAGCTTTCTTT
CDR3aa: CASSQGQPRNTEAFF

v_gene: TRBV7-2
abundance: many
j_gene: TRBJ1-2
len: 15
d_gene: TRBD1
CDR3nt: TGTGCCAGCAGCTACCGACAGGGGATGTATTATGGCTACACCTTC
CDR3aa: CASSYRQGMYYGYTF

v_gene: TRBV3-1
abundance: many
j_gene: TRBJ1-5
len: 13
d_gene: -
CDR3nt: TGTGCCAGCAGTTCCTACAGCAATCAGCCCCAGCATTTT
CDR3aa: CASSSYSNQPQHF

v_gene: TRBV28
abundance: many
j_gene: TRBJ1-3
len: 12
d_gene: -
CDR3nt: TGTGCCAGCAGCCTCGGGGGAAACACCATATATTTT
CDR3aa: CASSLGGNTIYF

v_gene: TRBV6-5
abundance: few
j_gene: TRBJ2-7
len: 15
d_gene: TRBD2
CDR3nt: TGTGCCAGCAGTTCCCTAGCGGGGGGGCCGTACGAGCAGTACTTC
CDR3aa: CASSSLAGGPYEQYF

v_gene: TRBV3-1
abundance: few
j_gene: TRBJ2-4
len: 20
d_gene: TRBD2
CDR3nt: TGTGCCAGCAGCCAATCCCTCCGTGAGCGGGGGCCGGGGGCCAAAAACATTCAGTACTTC
CDR3aa: CASSQSLRERGPGAKNIQYF

v_gene: TRBV24-1
abundance: few
j_gene: TRBJ1-1
len: 12
d_gene: -
CDR3nt: TGTGCCACCAGTGATCCGGACACTGAAGCTTTCTTT
CDR3aa: CATSDPDTEAFF

v_gene: TRBV3-1
abundance: many
j_gene: TRBJ1-3
len: 13
d_gene: -
CDR3nt: TGTGCCAGCAGCCAGGGGCGAGGAAACACCATATATTTT
CDR3aa: CASSQGRGNTIYF

v_gene: TRBV28
abundance: -
j_gene: TRBJ2-7
len: 18
d_gene: -
CDR3nt: TGTGCCACCCTAACCCTAGCCACTTTTTACGCCGCCCTCTACGAGCAGTACTTC
CDR3aa: CATLTLATFYAALYEQYF

v_gene: TRBV20-1
abundance: many
j_gene: TRBJ2-7
len: 11
d_gene: -
CDR3nt: TGCAGTGCGAGAAGGGAACGCGAGCAGTACTTC
CDR3aa: CSARREREQYF

v_gene: TRBV28
abundance: once
j_gene: TRBJ2-7
len: 12
d_gene: -
CDR3nt: TGTGCCAGCAGTCAGCGAGACTACGAGCAGTACTTC
CDR3aa: CASSQRDYEQYF

v_gene: TRBV18
abundance: many
j_gene: TRBJ2-2
len: 15
d_gene: -
CDR3nt: TGTGCCAGCTCACAAGGACAGTCGAACACCGGGGAGCTGTTTTTT
CDR3aa: CASSQGQSNTGELFF

v_gene: TRBV12-3/TRBV12-4
abundance: -
j_gene: TRBJ1-2
len: 13
d_gene: TRBD1
CDR3nt: TGTGCCAGCAGTTTTACAGGGGACCATGGCTACACCTTC
CDR3aa: CASSFTGDHGYTF

v_gene: TRBV29-1
abundance: many
j_gene: TRBJ2-7
len: 12
d_gene: TRBD2
CDR3nt: TGCAGCGCTAGCGGGAGTGGTTACGAGCAGTACTTC
CDR3aa: CSASGSGYEQYF

v_gene: TRBV28
abundance: -
j_gene: TRBJ2-7
len: 14
d_gene: -
CDR3nt: TGTGCCAGCAGCCCCGAACATAGCTCCTACGAGCAGTACTTC
CDR3aa: CASSPEHSSYEQYF

v_gene: TRBV5-1
abundance: many
j_gene: TRBJ1-1
len: 15
d_gene: -
CDR3nt: TGCGCCAGCAGCTTGGCCGTTGGAGGGAACACTGAAGCTTTCTTT
CDR3aa: CASSLAVGGNTEAFF

v_gene: TRBV12-5
abundance: few
j_gene: TRBJ1-1
len: 13
d_gene: -
CDR3nt: TGTGCTAGTGGCTTGGACAGGAACACTGAAGCTTTCTTT
CDR3aa: CASGLDRNTEAFF

v_gene: TRBV12-3/TRBV12-4
abundance: -
j_gene: TRBJ1-1
len: 13
d_gene: TRBD1
CDR3nt: TGTGCCAGCAGTTTACACAGGGGACCTGAAGCTTTCTTT
CDR3aa: CASSLHRGPEAFF

v_gene: TRBV12-3/TRBV12-4
abundance: -
j_gene: TRBJ2-7
len: 12
d_gene: TRBD1
CDR3nt: TGTGCCAGCACCCGAGACAGGGGTGAGCAGTACTTC
CDR3aa: CASTRDRGEQYF

v_gene: TRBV11-1
abundance: -
j_gene: TRBJ2-7
len: 16
d_gene: TRBD2
CDR3nt: TGTGCCAGCAGCTCAACCACTAGCGGGAGACTCTACGAGCAGTACTTC
CDR3aa: CASSSTTSGRLYEQYF

v_gene: TRBV7-3
abundance: many
j_gene: TRBJ2-2
len: 16
d_gene: -
CDR3nt: TGTGCCAGCAGCGCCGGACAGACCGCGAACACCGGGGAGCTGTTTTTT
CDR3aa: CASSAGQTANTGELFF

v_gene: TRBV28
abundance: many
j_gene: TRBJ2-7
len: 13
d_gene: TRBD1
CDR3nt: TGTGCCAGCAGTTCCAGGACAGGTTGGGGGCAGTACTTC
CDR3aa: CASSSRTGWGQYF

v_gene: TRBV6-2/TRBV6-3
abundance: many
j_gene: TRBJ1-2
len: 14
d_gene: -
CDR3nt: TGTGCCAGCAGAAATCCGACAGGCTTCTATGGCTACACCTTC
CDR3aa: CASRNPTGFYGYTF

v_gene: TRBV7-8
abundance: -
j_gene: TRBJ2-2
len: 15
d_gene: -
CDR3nt: TGTGCCAGCACCCACTTGATAGCGAACACCGGGGAGCTGTTTTTT
CDR3aa: CASTHLIANTGELFF

v_gene: TRBV24-1
abundance: -
j_gene: TRBJ2-5
len: 16
d_gene: TRBD1
CDR3nt: TGTGCCACCAGTGATTTTGGGACAGGGGGGAGGGAGACCCAGTACTTC
CDR3aa: CATSDFGTGGRETQYF

v_gene: TRBV6-1
abundance: many
j_gene: TRBJ1-2
len: 15
d_gene: -
CDR3nt: TGTGCCAGCAGTGAAGCTGAGGGGACATTAAAAAGCTACACCTTC
CDR3aa: CASSEAEGTLKSYTF

v_gene: TRBV5-5
abundance: many
j_gene: TRBJ2-5
len: 16
d_gene: -
CDR3nt: TGTGCCAGCAGCCAAGGGGTGGGGGAAATCCAAGAGACCCAGTACTTC
CDR3aa: CASSQGVGEIQETQYF

v_gene: TRBV12-3/TRBV12-4
abundance: -
j_gene: TRBJ2-2
len: 15
d_gene: TRBD1
CDR3nt: TGTGCCAGCAGGGGACAGGGACAGAACACCGGGGAGCTGTTTTTT
CDR3aa: CASRGQGQNTGELFF

v_gene: TRBV5-1
abundance: many
j_gene: TRBJ1-5
len: 17
d_gene: TRBD1
CDR3nt: TGCGCCAGCAGCTTGGGGGGGACAGGGGGGAACAATCAGCCCCAGCATTTT
CDR3aa: CASSLGGTGGNNQPQHF

v_gene: TRBV12-3/TRBV12-4
abundance: -
j_gene: TRBJ1-2
len: 14
d_gene: TRBD1
CDR3nt: TGTGCCAGCAGTCCCCAACAGGGGGTGAGCGGCTACACCTTC
CDR3aa: CASSPQQGVSGYTF

v_gene: TRBV18
abundance: many
j_gene: TRBJ1-1
len: 13
d_gene: -
CDR3nt: TGTGCCAGCTCACCGAATTCGAACACTGAAGCTTTCTTT
CDR3aa: CASSPNSNTEAFF

v_gene: TRBV6-2/TRBV6-3
abundance: -
j_gene: TRBJ1-6
len: 15
d_gene: -
CDR3nt: TGTGCCAGCAGTTACTCGCGGTTATTGGATTCACCCCTCCACTTT
CDR3aa: CASSYSRLLDSPLHF

v_gene: TRBV12-3/TRBV12-4
abundance: -
j_gene: TRBJ1-6
len: 13
d_gene: TRBD1
CDR3nt: TGTGCCAGCAGACCCGGGACAGGTTTTCCCCTCCACTTT
CDR3aa: CASRPGTGFPLHF

v_gene: TRBV6-2/TRBV6-3
abundance: many
j_gene: TRBJ2-5
len: 11
d_gene: -
CDR3nt: TGTGCCAGCAGGCGCCTGGAGACCCAGTACTTC
CDR3aa: CASRRLETQYF

v_gene: TRBV6-1
abundance: -
j_gene: TRBJ1-3
len: 14
d_gene: -
CDR3nt: TGTGCCAGCCGGTGGGGGGTTGCCGGAAACACCATATATTTT
CDR3aa: CASRWGVAGNTIYF

v_gene: TRBV4-2
abundance: -
j_gene: TRBJ1-2
len: 15
d_gene: -
CDR3nt: TGTGCCAGCAGCCAAGTTCTTGGACAAAACTATGGCTACACCTTC
CDR3aa: CASSQVLGQNYGYTF

v_gene: TRBV28
abundance: many
j_gene: TRBJ1-6
len: 15
d_gene: -
CDR3nt: TGTGCCAGCAGACCAACAGGGCCCAATAATTCACCCCTCCACTTT
CDR3aa: CASRPTGPNNSPLHF

v_gene: TRBV11-2
abundance: -
j_gene: TRBJ2-2
len: 15
d_gene: TRBD1
CDR3nt: TGTGCCAGCAGCCCTGCGGACAGGGACACCGGGGAGCTGTTTTTT
CDR3aa: CASSPADRDTGELFF

v_gene: TRBV7-2
abundance: many
j_gene: TRBJ2-7
len: 11
d_gene: -
CDR3nt: TGTGCCAGCAGCTTAGCGACAGAACAGTACTTC
CDR3aa: CASSLATEQYF

v_gene: TRBV12-3/TRBV12-4
abundance: many
j_gene: TRBJ2-7
len: 14
d_gene: -
CDR3nt: TGTGCCAGCAGTTGGCAGGGAGCACCCTACGAGCAGTACTTC
CDR3aa: CASSWQGAPYEQYF

v_gene: TRBV24-1
abundance: -
j_gene: TRBJ2-2
len: 15
d_gene: -
CDR3nt: TGTGCCACCAGTGATTGGGGCTTTGACACCGGGGAGCTGTTTTTT
CDR3aa: CATSDWGFDTGELFF

v_gene: TRBV27
abundance: -
j_gene: TRBJ1-1
len: 13
d_gene: -
CDR3nt: TGTGCCAGTAGTATGGCGGAATACACTGAAGCTTTCTTT
CDR3aa: CASSMAEYTEAFF

v_gene: TRBV12-3/TRBV12-4
abundance: many
j_gene: TRBJ1-3
len: 14
d_gene: -
CDR3nt: TGTGCCAGCACAGGGCCCAGCTCTGGAAACACCATATATTTT
CDR3aa: CASTGPSSGNTIYF

v_gene: TRBV6-5
abundance: many
j_gene: TRBJ2-5
len: 12
d_gene: -
CDR3nt: TGTGCCAGCAGTTACGGAGGGGAGACCCAGTACTTC
CDR3aa: CASSYGGETQYF

v_gene: TRBV2
abundance: -
j_gene: TRBJ2-5
len: 12
d_gene: -
CDR3nt: TGTGCCAGCAGCCGGGAAATGGAGACCCAGTACTTC
CDR3aa: CASSREMETQYF

v_gene: TRBV6-2/TRBV6-3
abundance: many
j_gene: TRBJ1-5
len: 15
d_gene: TRBD1
CDR3nt: TGTGCCAGCACCAAGCAGGACAGGGCTAATCAGCCCCAGCATTTT
CDR3aa: CASTKQDRANQPQHF

v_gene: TRBV6-1
abundance: many
j_gene: TRBJ2-2
len: 12
d_gene: -
CDR3nt: TGTGCCAGCAGTGAATGGGTCGGGGAGCTGTTTTTT
CDR3aa: CASSEWVGELFF